The source of this TCR beta chain is a study of T cells expressing NK-cell markers. Study context: Eight donors were sequenced, seven testing HCMV-seropositive and one testing seronegative.

Following a re-call of the 5' RACE reads, TCRdb has one entry per CDR3 protein and lacks DNA. Its table records a few hundred thousand distinct CDR3 sequences. The CDR3 is 19 amino acids. Germline assignment: CDR1 KGHDR and CDR2 SFDVKD. The source material was blood T cells: a sorted CD56 or NKG2C T cell subset, CD4+ or CD8+ T cells, or bulk PBMC T cells (not recorded which). V and J are TRBV24-1 and TRBJ2-1; without DNA, the TCRdb call of TRBD1 cannot be checked. This clonotype originated in a man aged 18-30 years in good health. Here the CDR3 reads CATSDLNLSQGMPYNEQFF.